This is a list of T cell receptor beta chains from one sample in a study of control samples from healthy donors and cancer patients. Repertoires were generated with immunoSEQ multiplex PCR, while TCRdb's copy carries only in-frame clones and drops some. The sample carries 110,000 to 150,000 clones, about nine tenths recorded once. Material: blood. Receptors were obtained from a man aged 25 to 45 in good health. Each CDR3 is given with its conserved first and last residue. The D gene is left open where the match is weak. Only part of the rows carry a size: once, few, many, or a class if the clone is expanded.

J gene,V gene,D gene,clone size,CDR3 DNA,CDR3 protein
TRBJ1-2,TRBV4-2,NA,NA,TGTGCCAGCAGCCAAGATAAGTTGGACTATGGCTACACCTTC,CASSQDKLDYGYTF
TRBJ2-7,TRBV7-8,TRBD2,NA,TGTGCCAGCAGCTTTCTATCGGGGGGGGAGCAGTACTTC,CASSFLSGGEQYF
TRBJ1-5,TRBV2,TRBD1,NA,TGTGCCAGCTCGAAACAGGGGGACTTTAATCAGCCCCAGCATTTT,CASSKQGDFNQPQHF
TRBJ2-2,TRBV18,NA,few,TGTGCCAGCTCCGGACAAACGAACACCGGGGAGCTGTTTTTT,CASSGQTNTGELFF
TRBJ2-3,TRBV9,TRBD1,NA,TGTGCCAGCAGCGTAGTAGGACAGGGTTTTGCAGATACGCAGTATTTT,CASSVVGQGFADTQYF
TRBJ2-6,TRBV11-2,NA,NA,TGTGCCAGCAGCTTAACTGGACTGGGCAGCTCTGGGGCCAACGTCCTGACTTTC,CASSLTGLGSSGANVLTF
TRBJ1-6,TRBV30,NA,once,TGTGCCTGGAGTGTAGGCGGATATAATTCACCCCTCCACTTT,CAWSVGGYNSPLHF
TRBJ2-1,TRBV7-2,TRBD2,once,TGTGCCAGCAGCTTAGTGGGGGGGTCCAATGAGCAGTTCTTC,CASSLVGGSNEQFF
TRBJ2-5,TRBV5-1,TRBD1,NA,TGCGCCAGCAGCGGCCGGGACAGGGGCCTCCAGATTCCAGAGACCCAGTACTTC,CASSGRDRGLQIPETQYF
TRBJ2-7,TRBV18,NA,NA,TGTGCCAGCTCACGAGAGAGCTCCTACGAGCAGTACTTC,CASSRESSYEQYF
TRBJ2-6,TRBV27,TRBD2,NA,TGTGCCAGCAGTTTACGGGGGGTAATGGCCAACGTCCTGACTTTC,CASSLRGVMANVLTF